A selection of T cell receptor beta chains follows, all from one sample in a study of blood T cell repertoires in COVID-19. Some clones are missing from TCRdb's copy, which holds only in-frame ones; the method was immunoSEQ multiplex PCR. Among over 130,000 clones listed, 75% to 90% were seen once. Sequenced input: peripheral blood. The receptors were gathered from a woman of 80 years or more with acute or convalescent COVID-19. Each CDR3 is given with its conserved first and last residue. The D gene is left open where the match is weak. Some rows have no size entry. The others give once, few or many, or a class for an expanded clone.

>TRBV18|TRBD2|15|TRBJ2-7|few
CASSPPSGDSYEQYF
TGTGCCAGCTCACCGCCTAGCGGGGATTCCTACGAGCAGTACTTC
>TRBV9|NA|15|TRBJ2-7|NA
CASSVGRAGKYEQYF
TGTGCCAGCAGCGTAGGACGGGCAGGGAAGTACGAGCAGTACTTC
>TRBV19|TRBD1|17|TRBJ1-5|NA
CASSTRTGGHSNQPQHF
TGTGCCAGTAGTACCCGGACAGGGGGTCATAGCAATCAGCCCCAGCATTTT
>TRBV28|NA|13|TRBJ1-5|NA
CASSEGWNQPQHF
TGTGCCAGCAGCGAGGGTTGGAATCAGCCCCAGCATTTT
>TRBV7-2|NA|12|TRBJ1-2|NA
CASSLMRNGYTF
TGTGCCAGCAGCTTAATGCGGAATGGCTACACCTTC
>TRBV15|TRBD1|15|TRBJ2-5|NA
CATSRGTGQQETQYF
TGTGCCACCAGCAGAGGGACAGGTCAACAAGAGACCCAGTACTTC
>TRBV15|TRBD2|14|TRBJ2-7|NA
CATSRRGEPYEQYF
TGTGCCACCAGCAGGCGGGGGGAACCCTACGAGCAGTACTTC
>TRBV14|NA|17|TRBJ2-6|NA
CASSTSGVPAGANVLTF
TGTGCCAGCAGCACAAGCGGAGTACCCGCCGGGGCCAACGTCCTGACTTTC
>TRBV30|NA|15|TRBJ1-6|NA
CAWRQGISYNSPLHF
TGTGCCTGGAGGCAGGGAATTTCCTATAATTCACCCCTCCACTTT
>TRBV24-1|TRBD2|13|TRBJ2-1|once
CATGQRGYNEQFF
TGTGCCACCGGTCAGCGGGGGTACAATGAGCAGTTCTTC
>TRBV7-6|NA|16|TRBJ2-3|NA
CASSPNYGQSTDTQYF
TGTGCCAGCAGCCCAAACTACGGCCAAAGCACAGATACGCAGTATTTT
>TRBV28|NA|15|TRBJ1-1|NA
CASRSPGRGNTEAFF
TGTGCCAGCAGGTCCCCAGGGCGAGGGAACACTGAAGCTTTCTTT
>TRBV19|NA|15|TRBJ1-5|NA
CASRLQGYSNQPQHF
TGTGCCAGCCGTCTGCAGGGTTATAGCAATCAGCCCCAGCATTTT
>TRBV28|NA|16|TRBJ1-2|NA
CASSLGWQRIYYGYTF
TGTGCCAGCAGTTTAGGCTGGCAGCGAATATACTATGGCTACACCTTC
>TRBV7-3|TRBD1|13|TRBJ1-3|NA
CASSTGAGNTIYF
TGTGCCAGCAGCACAGGGGCTGGAAACACCATATATTTT
>TRBV6-4|TRBD1|17|TRBJ2-7|NA
CASSVGTGIFPPYEQYF
TGTGCCAGCAGTGTCGGGACAGGGATCTTCCCTCCCTACGAGCAGTACTTC
>TRBV11-2|TRBD1|15|TRBJ2-1|NA
CASSREGQGVVGQFF
TGTGCCAGCAGCCGAGAGGGACAGGGGGTGGTGGGGCAGTTCTTC
>TRBV25-1|TRBD1|13|TRBJ1-5|NA
CASSGGGGQPQHF
TGTGCCAGCTCAGGGGGCGGGGGCCAGCCCCAGCATTTT
>TRBV9|NA|14|TRBJ1-1|NA
CASSAGEWNTEAFF
TGTGCCAGCAGCGCAGGGGAATGGAACACTGAAGCTTTCTTT
>TRBV9|NA|17|TRBJ2-3|NA
CASSALRSPNPADTQYF
TGTGCCAGCAGCGCCCTAAGGAGCCCTAATCCGGCAGATACGCAGTATTTT
>TRBV4-1|NA|18|TRBJ2-7|once
CASSHPGTEKLAERKQYF
TGCGCCAGCAGCCACCCCGGGACAGAGAAACTAGCGGAGCGAAAGCAGTACTTC
>TRBV6-2/TRBV6-3|NA|14|TRBJ1-5|NA
CASSYSSGYQPQHF
TGTGCCAGCAGTTACTCGAGCGGTTATCAGCCCCAGCATTTT
>TRBV10-3|TRBD2|18|TRBJ2-1|NA
CAISALRGREGRDNEQFF
TGTGCCATCAGTGCCCTACGAGGGCGGGAGGGCCGGGACAATGAGCAGTTCTTC
>TRBV28|NA|11|TRBJ1-3|NA
CARTAGNTIYF
TGTGCCCGAACGGCTGGAAACACCATATATTTT